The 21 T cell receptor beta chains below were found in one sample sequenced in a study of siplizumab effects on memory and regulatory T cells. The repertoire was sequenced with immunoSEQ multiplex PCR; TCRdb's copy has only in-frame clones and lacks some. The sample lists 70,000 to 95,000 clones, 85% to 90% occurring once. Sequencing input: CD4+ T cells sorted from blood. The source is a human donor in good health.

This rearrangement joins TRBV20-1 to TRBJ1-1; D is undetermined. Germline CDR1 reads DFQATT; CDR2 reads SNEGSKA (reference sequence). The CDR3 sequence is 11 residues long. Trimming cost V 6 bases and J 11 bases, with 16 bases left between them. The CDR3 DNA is TGCAGTGCCCTAAGGACGCCCATGGCTTTCTTT. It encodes CSALRTPMAFF.

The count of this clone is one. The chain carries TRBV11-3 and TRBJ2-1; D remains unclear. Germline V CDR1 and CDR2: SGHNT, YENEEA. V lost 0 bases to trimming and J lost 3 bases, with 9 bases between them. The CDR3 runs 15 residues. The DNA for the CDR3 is TGTGCCAGCAGCTTAGATCAGGTCAGCTACAATGAGCAGTTCTTC. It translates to CASSLDQVSYNEQFF.

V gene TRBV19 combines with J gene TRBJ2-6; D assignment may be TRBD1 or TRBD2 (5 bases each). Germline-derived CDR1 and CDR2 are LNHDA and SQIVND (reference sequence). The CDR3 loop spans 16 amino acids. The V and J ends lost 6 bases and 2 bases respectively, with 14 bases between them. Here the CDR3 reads CASSPPGDAGANVLTF. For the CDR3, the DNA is TGTGCCAGTAGCCCCCCCGGGGACGCTGGGGCCAACGTCCTGACTTTC. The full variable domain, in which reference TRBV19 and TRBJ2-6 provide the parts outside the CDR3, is DGGITQSPKYLFRKEGQNVTLSCEQNLNHDAMYWYRQDPGQGLRLIYYSQIVNDFQKGDIAEGYSVSREKKESFPLTVTSAQKNPTAFYLCASSPPGDAGANVLTFGAGSRLTVL.

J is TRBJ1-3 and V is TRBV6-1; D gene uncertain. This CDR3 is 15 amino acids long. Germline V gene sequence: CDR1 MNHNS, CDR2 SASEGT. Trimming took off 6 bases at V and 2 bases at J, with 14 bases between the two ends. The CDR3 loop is CASSPSPVPGNTIYF. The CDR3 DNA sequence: TGTGCCAGCAGCCCAAGTCCCGTCCCTGGAAACACCATATATTTT.

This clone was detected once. This chain's CDR3 is CASTFGQGGLADSYEQYF. Here the CDR3 DNA reads TGTGCCAGCACCTTCGGACAGGGAGGACTAGCGGACTCCTACGAGCAGTACTTC. The J gene is TRBJ2-7, the V gene TRBV28; TRBD2 matches at 10 bases. Trimming removed 7 bases from V and 0 bases from J; junction bases left unmatched: 15. The length of the CDR3 is 18 residues. Germline V lookup: CDR1 MDHEN, CDR2 SYDVKM.

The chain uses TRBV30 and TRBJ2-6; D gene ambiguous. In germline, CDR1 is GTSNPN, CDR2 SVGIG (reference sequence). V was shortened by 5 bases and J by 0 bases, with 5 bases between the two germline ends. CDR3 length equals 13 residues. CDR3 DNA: TGTGCCTGGCGCCTCTCTGGGGCCAACGTCCTGACTTTC. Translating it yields CAWRLSGANVLTF. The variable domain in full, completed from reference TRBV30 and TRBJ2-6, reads SQTIHQWPATLVQPVGSPLSLECTVEGTSNPNLYWYRQAAGRGLQLLFYSVGIGQISSEVPQNLSASRPQDRQFILSSKKLLLSDSGFYLCAWRLSGANVLTFGAGSRLTVL.

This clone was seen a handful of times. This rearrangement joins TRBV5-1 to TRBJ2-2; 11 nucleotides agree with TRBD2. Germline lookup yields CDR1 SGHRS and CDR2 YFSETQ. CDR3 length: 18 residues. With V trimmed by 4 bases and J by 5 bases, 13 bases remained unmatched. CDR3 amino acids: CASSARGLAGGWTGELFF. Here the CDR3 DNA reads TGCGCCAGCAGCGCCCGAGGCCTAGCGGGAGGATGGACCGGGGAGCTGTTTTTT.

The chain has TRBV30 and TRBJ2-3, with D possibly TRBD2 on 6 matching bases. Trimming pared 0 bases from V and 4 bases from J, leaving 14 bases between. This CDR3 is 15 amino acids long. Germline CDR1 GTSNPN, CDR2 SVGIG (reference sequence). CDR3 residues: CAWSVGGSGPDTQYF. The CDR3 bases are TGTGCCTGGAGTGTGGGGGGATCGGGCCCAGATACGCAGTATTTT. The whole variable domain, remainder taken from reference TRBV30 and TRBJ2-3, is SQTIHQWPATLVQPVGSPLSLECTVEGTSNPNLYWYRQAAGRGLQLLFYSVGIGQISSEVPQNLSASRPQDRQFILSSKKLLLSDSGFYLCAWSVGGSGPDTQYFGPGTRLTVL.

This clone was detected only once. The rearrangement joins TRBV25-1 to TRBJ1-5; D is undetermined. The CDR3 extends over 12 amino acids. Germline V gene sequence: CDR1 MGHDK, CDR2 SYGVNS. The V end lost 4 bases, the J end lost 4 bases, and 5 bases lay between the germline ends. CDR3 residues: CASSVGNQPQHF. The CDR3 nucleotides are TGTGCCAGCAGTGTCGGAAATCAGCCCCAGCATTTT.

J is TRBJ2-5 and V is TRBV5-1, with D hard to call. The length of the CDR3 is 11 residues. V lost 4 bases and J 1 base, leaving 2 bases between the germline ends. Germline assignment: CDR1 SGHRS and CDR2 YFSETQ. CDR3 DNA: TGCGCCAGCAGCCGCCAAGAGACCCAGTACTTC. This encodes CASSRQETQYF.

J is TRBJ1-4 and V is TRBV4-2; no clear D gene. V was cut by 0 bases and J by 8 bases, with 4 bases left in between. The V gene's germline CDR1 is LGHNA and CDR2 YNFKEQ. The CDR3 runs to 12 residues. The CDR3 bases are TGTGCCAGCAGCCAAGATGGGGAAAAACTGTTTTTT. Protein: CASSQDGEKLFF.

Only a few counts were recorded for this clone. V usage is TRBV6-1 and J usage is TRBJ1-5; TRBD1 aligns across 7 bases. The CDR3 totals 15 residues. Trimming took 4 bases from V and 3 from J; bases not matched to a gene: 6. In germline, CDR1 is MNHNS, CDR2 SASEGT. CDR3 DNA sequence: TGTGCCAGCAGTGTGGGGACAGCCAACAATCAGCCCCAGCATTTT. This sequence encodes CASSVGTANNQPQHF.

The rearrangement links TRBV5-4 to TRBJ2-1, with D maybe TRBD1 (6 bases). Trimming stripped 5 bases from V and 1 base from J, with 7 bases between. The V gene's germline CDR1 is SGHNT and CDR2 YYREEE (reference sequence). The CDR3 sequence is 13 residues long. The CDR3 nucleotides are TGTGCCAGCAGTGGACAGTCCTACAATGAGCAGTTCTTC. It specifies CASSGQSYNEQFF.

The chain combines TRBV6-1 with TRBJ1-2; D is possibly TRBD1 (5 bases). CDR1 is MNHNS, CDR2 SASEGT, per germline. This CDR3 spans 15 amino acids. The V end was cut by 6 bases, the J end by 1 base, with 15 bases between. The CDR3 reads CASRGGKLYNYGYTF. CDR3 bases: TGTGCCAGCAGGGGGGGGAAATTATATAACTATGGCTACACCTTC.

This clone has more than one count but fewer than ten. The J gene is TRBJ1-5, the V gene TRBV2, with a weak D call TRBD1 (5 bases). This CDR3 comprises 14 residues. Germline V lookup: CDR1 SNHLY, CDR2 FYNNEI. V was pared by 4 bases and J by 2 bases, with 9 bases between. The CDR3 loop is CASSGGGGNQPQHF. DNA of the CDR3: TGTGCCAGCAGTGGGGGCGGCGGCAATCAGCCCCAGCATTTT.

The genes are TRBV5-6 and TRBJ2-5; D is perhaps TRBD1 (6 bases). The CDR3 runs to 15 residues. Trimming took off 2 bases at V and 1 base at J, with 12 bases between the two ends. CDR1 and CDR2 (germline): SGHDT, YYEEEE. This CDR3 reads CASSLPYRAQETQYF. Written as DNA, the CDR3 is TGTGCCAGCAGCTTACCTTACAGGGCCCAAGAGACCCAGTACTTC.

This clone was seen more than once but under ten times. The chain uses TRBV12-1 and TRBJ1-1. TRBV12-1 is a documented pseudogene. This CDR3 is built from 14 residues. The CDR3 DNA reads TGTGCCAGCAGCTTGGTAGTGGGAAACACTGAAGCTTTCTTT. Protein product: CASSLVVGNTEAFF.

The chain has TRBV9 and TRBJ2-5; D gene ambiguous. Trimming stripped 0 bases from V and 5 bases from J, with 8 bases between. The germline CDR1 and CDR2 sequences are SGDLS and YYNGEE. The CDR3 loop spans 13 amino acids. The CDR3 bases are TGTGCCAGCAGCGTAGGCGGTATGGAGACCCAGTACTTC. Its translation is CASSVGGMETQYF.

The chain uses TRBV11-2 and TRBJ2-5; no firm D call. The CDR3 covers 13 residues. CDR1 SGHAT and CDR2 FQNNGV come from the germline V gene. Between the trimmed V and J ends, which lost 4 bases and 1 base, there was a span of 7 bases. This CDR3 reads CASSSDVQETQYF. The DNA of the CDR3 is TGTGCCAGCAGCTCGGACGTCCAAGAGACCCAGTACTTC.

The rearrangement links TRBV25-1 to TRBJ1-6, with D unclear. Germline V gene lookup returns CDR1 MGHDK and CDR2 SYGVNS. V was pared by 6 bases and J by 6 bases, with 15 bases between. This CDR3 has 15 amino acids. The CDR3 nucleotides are TGTGCCAGCAGCTCCCCCCGGGCCCTTAATTCACCCCTCCACTTT. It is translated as CASSSPRALNSPLHF.

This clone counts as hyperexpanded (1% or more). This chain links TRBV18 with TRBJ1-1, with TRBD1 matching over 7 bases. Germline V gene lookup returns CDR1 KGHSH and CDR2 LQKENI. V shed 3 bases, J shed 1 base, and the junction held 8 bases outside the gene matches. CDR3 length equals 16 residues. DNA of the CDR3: TGTGCCAGCTCACCTAAGGGGGCGGGATCGAACACTGAAGCTTTCTTT. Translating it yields CASSPKGAGSNTEAFF.